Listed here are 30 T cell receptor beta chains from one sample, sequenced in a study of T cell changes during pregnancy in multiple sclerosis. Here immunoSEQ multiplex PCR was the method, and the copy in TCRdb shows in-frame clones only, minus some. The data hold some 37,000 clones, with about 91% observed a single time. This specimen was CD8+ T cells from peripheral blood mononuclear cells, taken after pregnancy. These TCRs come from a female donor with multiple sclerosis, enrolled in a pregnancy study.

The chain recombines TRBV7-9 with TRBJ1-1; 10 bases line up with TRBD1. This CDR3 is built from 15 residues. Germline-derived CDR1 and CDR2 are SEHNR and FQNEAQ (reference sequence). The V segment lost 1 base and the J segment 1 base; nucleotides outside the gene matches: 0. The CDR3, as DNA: TGTGCCAGCAGCTTAGGGGACAGGGGGAACACTGAAGCTTTCTTT. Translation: CASSLGDRGNTEAFF.

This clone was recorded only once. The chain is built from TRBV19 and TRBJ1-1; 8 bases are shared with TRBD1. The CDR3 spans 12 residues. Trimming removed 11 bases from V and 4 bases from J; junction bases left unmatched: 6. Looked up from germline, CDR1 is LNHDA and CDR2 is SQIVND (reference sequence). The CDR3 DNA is TGTGCCGGGGGACAGGCAGGCACTGAAGCTTTCTTT. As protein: CAGGQAGTEAFF.

The CDR3 protein is CASCGRRIYGELFF. The DNA for the CDR3 is TGTGCCAGTTGCGGGAGGAGGATATACGGGGAGCTGTTTTTT. The chain couples TRBV28 to TRBJ2-2; 8 nucleotides match TRBD2. Germline V CDR1 and CDR2: MDHEN, SYDVKM. Germline trimming cut 9 bases from V and 7 bases from J; bases unmatched to any gene: 10. This CDR3 region has 14 residues.

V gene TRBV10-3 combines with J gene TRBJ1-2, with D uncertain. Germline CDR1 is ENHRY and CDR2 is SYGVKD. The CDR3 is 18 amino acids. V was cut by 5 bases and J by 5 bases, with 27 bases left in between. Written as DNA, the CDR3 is TGTGCCATCAGTTGGAACCCAATGTTCAGCGTGTTTGGGTATGGCTACACCTTC. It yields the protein CAISWNPMFSVFGYGYTF.

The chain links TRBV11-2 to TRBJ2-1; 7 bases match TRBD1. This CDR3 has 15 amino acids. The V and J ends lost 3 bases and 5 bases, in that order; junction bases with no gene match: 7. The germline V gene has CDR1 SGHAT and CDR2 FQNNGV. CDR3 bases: TGTGCCAGCAGCTTTTTGGGGACAGCCGACAATGAGCAGTTCTTC. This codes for CASSFLGTADNEQFF.

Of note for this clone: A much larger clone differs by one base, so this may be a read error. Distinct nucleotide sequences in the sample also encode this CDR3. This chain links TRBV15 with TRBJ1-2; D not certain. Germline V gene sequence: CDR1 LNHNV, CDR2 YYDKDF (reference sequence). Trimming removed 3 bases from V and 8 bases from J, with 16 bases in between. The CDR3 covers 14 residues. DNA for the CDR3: TGTGCCACCAGCAGCCTAGGGAGTGGGGTCGGCTACACCTTC. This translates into CATSSLGSGVGYTF.

The CDR3 here is CASSSSVTGFGGEQYF. In DNA form, the CDR3 reads TGTGCCAGCAGCTCTTCCGTGACGGGTTTCGGAGGCGAGCAGTACTTC. The rearrangement links TRBV28 to TRBJ2-7; D perhaps matches TRBD2 (5 bases). V was cut by 6 bases and J by 6 bases, with 24 bases left in between. The CDR3 covers 16 residues. Germline V lookup: CDR1 MDHEN, CDR2 SYDVKM.

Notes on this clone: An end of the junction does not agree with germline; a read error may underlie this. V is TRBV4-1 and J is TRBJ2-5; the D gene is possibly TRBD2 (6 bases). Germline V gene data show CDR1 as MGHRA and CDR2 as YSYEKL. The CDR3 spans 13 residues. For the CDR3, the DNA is TGCGCCAACAGCCGTCCGGGAGAAGAGACCCAGTACTTC. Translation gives CANSRPGEETQYF.

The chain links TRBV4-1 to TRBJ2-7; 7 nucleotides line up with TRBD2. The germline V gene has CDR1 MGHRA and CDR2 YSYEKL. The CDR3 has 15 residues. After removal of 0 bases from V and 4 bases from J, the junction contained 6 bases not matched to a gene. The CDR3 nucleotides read TGCGCCAGCAGCCAAGATGCGGGAGCATGGTACGAGCAGTACTTC. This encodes CASSQDAGAWYEQYF.

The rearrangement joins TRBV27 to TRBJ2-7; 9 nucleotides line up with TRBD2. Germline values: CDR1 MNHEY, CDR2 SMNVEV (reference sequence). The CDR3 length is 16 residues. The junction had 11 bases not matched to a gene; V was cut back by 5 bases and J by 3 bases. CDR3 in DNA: TGTGCCAGCAGTCCGAACCCCGGGACTAGCAACTACGAGCAGTACTTC. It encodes CASSPNPGTSNYEQYF.

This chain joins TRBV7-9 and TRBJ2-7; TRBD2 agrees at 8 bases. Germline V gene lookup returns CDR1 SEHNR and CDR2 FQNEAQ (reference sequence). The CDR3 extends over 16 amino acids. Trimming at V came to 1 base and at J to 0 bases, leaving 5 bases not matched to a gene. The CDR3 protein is CASSLVGSGSSYEQYF. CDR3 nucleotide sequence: TGTGCCAGCAGCTTAGTGGGGAGCGGGAGCTCCTACGAGCAGTACTTC.

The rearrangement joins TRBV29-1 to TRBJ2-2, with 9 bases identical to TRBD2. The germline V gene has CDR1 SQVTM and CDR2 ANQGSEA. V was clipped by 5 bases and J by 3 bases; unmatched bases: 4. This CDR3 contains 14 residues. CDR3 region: CSVPLAGYTGELFF. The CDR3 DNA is TGCAGCGTTCCGCTAGCGGGATACACCGGGGAGCTGTTTTTT.

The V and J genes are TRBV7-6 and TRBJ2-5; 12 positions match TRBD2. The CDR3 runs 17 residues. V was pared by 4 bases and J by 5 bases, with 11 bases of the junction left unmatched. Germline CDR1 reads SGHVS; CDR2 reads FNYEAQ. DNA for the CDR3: TGTGCCAGCAGCTCGCCCTCTAGCGGGGGGGCCCGGGAGACCCAGTACTTC. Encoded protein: CASSSPSSGGARETQYF. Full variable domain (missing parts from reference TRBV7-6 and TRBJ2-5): GAGVSQSPRYKVTKRGQDVALRCDPISGHVSLYWYRQALGQGPEFLTYFNYEAQQDKSGLPNDRFSAERPEGSISTLTIQRTEQRDSAMYRCASSSPSSGGARETQYFGPGTRLLVL.

The CDR3 here is CAISAFRQIGSTDTQYF. The CDR3 bases are TGTGCCATCAGTGCCTTTCGACAGATCGGCTCCACAGATACGCAGTATTTT. The genes are TRBV10-3 and TRBJ2-3; perhaps TRBD1 as D (5 bases). Looked up from germline, CDR1 is ENHRY and CDR2 is SYGVKD. There are 17 residues in the CDR3. V shed 4 bases and J shed 2 bases, with 19 bases lying between them.

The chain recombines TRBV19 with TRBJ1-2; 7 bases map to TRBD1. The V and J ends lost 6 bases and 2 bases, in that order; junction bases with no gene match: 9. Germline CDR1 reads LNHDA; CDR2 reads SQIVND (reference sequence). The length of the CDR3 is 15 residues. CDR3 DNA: TGTGCCAGTAGGGGTTGGACAGGACCCAACTATGGCTACACCTTC. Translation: CASRGWTGPNYGYTF.

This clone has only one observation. This chain's CDR3 is CASSARSHPYEQYF. The CDR3 DNA reads as TGTGCCAGCAGTGCGAGGAGCCATCCCTACGAGCAGTACTTC. V is TRBV6-1 and J is TRBJ2-7; D unresolved. This CDR3 comprises 14 residues. Germline-derived CDR1 and CDR2 are MNHNS and SASEGT. The ends were cut back, 4 bases at V and 2 bases at J, with 12 bases in the middle.

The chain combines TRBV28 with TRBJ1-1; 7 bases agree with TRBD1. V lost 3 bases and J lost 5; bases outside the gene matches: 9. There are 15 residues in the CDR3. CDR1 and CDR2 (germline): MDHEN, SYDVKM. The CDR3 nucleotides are TGTGCCAGCAGTTTTAAGTCAGGGGGGTGGACTGAAGCTTTCTTT. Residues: CASSFKSGGWTEAFF.

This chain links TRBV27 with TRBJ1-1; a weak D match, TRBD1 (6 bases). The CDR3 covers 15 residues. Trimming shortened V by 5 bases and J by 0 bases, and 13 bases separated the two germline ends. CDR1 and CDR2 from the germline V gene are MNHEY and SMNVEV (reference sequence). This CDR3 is CASSTGTYMNTEAFF. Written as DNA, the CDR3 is TGTGCCAGCAGTACCGGGACATACATGAACACTGAAGCTTTCTTT.

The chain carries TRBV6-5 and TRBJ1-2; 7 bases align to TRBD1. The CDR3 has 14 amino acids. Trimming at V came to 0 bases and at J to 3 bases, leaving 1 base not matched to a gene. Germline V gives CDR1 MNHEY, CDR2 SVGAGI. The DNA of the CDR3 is TGTGCCAGCAGTTACTCACAGGGGTACTATGGCTACACCTTC. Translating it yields CASSYSQGYYGYTF.

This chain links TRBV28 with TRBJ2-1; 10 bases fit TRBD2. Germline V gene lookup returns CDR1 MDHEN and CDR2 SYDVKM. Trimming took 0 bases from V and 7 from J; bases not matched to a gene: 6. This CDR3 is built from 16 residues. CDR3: CASSLWASGRTNEQFF. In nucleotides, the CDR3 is TGTGCCAGCAGTTTATGGGCTAGCGGGAGAACAAATGAGCAGTTCTTC.

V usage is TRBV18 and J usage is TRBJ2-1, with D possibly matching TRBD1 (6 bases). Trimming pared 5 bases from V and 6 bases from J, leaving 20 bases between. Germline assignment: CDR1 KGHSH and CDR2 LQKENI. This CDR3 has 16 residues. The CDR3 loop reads CASSAPTGPSGNEQFF. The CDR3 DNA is TGTGCCAGCTCAGCCCCGACAGGACCTTCGGGCAATGAGCAGTTCTTC.

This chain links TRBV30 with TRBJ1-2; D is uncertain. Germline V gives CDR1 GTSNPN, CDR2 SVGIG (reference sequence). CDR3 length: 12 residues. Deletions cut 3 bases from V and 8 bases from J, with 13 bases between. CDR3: CAWRNPQTGYTF. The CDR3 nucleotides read TGTGCCTGGAGGAACCCGCAGACAGGCTACACCTTC. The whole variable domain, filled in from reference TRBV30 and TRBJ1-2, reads SQTIHQWPATLVQPVGSPLSLECTVEGTSNPNLYWYRQAAGRGLQLLFYSVGIGQISSEVPQNLSASRPQDRQFILSSKKLLLSDSGFYLCAWRNPQTGYTFGSGTRLTVV.

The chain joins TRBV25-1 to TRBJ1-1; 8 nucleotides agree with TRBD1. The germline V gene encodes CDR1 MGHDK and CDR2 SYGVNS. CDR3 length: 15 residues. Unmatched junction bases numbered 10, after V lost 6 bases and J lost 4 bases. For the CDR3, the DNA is TGTGCCAGCAGCGCAGGACAGGGCACGGGCACTGAAGCTTTCTTT. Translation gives CASSAGQGTGTEAFF.

CDR3 loop: CASSEGDRGSSEQFF. Written as DNA, the CDR3 is TGTGCCAGCAGTGAAGGGGACAGGGGGTCGAGTGAGCAGTTCTTC. V and J are TRBV6-4 and TRBJ2-1, with 11 positions matching TRBD1. V shed 3 bases and J 9 bases; nucleotides not matched to a gene: 7. The germline gives CDR1 MRHNA, CDR2 SNTAGT. The CDR3 consists of 15 residues.

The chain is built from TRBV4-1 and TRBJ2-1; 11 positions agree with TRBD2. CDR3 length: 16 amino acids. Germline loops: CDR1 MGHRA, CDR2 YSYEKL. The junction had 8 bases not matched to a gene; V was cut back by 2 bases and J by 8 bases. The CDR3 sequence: CASSQPTSGSWYEQFF. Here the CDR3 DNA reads TGCGCCAGCAGCCAACCCACTAGCGGGAGCTGGTATGAGCAGTTCTTC.

CDR3 DNA: TGCGCCAGCAGGGACGGACAGGGCTATGGCTACACCTTC. It yields the protein CASRDGQGYGYTF. The chain joins TRBV10-2 to TRBJ1-2; 8 nucleotides line up with TRBD1. J gave up 4 bases and V 6 bases, and 4 bases lay outside the gene matches. Per the germline V gene, CDR1 is WSHSY and CDR2 is SAAADI. This CDR3 has 13 amino acids.

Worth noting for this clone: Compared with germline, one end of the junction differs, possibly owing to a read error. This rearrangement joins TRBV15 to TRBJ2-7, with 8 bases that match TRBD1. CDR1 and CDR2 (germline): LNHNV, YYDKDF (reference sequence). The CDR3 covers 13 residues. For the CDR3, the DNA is TGTGCCATCAGCCTAGACAGGGGTGCCGAGCAGTACTTC. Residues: CAISLDRGAEQYF.

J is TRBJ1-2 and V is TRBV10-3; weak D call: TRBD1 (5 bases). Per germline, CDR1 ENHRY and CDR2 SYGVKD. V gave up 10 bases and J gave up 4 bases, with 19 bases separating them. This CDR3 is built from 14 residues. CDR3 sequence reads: CATIPGVGPYGYTF. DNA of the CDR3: TGTGCCACCATCCCCGGAGTGGGGCCCTATGGCTACACCTTC.

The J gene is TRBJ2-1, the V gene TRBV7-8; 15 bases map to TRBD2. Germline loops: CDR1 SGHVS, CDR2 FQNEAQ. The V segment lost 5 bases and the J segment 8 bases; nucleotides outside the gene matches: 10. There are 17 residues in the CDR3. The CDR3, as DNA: TGTGCCAGCAGCCTCGGACTAGCGGGAGGGATACAGTATGAGCAGTTCTTC. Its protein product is CASSLGLAGGIQYEQFF.

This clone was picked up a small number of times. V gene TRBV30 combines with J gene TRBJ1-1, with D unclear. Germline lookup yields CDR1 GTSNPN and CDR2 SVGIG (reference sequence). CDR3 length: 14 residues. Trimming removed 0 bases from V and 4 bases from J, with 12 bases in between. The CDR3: CAWSVDGESTEAFF. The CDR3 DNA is TGTGCCTGGAGTGTAGACGGGGAGTCCACTGAAGCTTTCTTT.